This T cell receptor (beta chain) was sequenced during a study of blood T cell repertoires in COVID-19. V was cut by 1 base and J by 4 bases, with 8 bases left in between. Per the germline V gene, CDR1 is KGHDR and CDR2 is SFDVKD. This CDR3 has 14 amino acids. Original handling: By means of reference gene primer amplification, nucleated cell counts were estimated. The table came from immunoSEQ multiplex PCR; TCRdb's copy has only in-frame clones and leaves some out. V and J calls and clone size are given by that table; D and trimming were obtained from the DNA. The sample includes almost 400,000 clones, over 75% of them seen just once.

The TCR originated in a woman in her sixties with COVID-19, enrolled during active disease. The chain couples TRBV24-1 to TRBJ2-3, with D maybe TRBD1 (5 bases). Sequencing input: peripheral blood. The CDR3 protein is CATSDFRAADTQYF. In DNA, the CDR3 is TGTGCCACCAGTGATTTCAGGGCAGCAGATACGCAGTATTTT.